This T cell receptor beta chain comes out of a study of blood T cells in healthy people across ages. Together with a sample-barcoded 5' primer, a J-beta primer mix was included in a second PCR lasting roughly 6 to 12 cycles. TCRdb redid the calling of the 5' RACE reads with MiXCR, one entry per CDR3 protein. The sample consists of roughly 1,300,000 distinct CDR3 sequences, roughly 59% of them appearing once. A word on this clonotype: Its antigen is not known.

Study conclusions and caveats: TCR beta diversity, measured per million T cells, fell in a roughly linear way with age.

The receptor was derived from a man aged 18 to 30 in good health. Sequences were obtained from blood.

DNA for the CDR3: TGTGCCAGCAGCTTACGCGGGGGCAGGAACTATGGCTACACCTTC. Protein product: CASSLRGGRNYGYTF. This rearrangement joins TRBV7-2 to TRBJ1-2; D may be TRBD1 (6 bases). Germline-derived CDR1 and CDR2 are SGHTA and FQGNSA. V lost 2 bases to trimming and J lost 2 bases, with 12 bases between them. This CDR3 is 15 amino acids long.